These T cell receptor beta chains were read from a single sample in a study of technical replicates of blood from several donors. Measured with immunoSEQ multiplex PCR; TCRdb has only the in-frame clones, and not every one. The sample lists under 90,000 clones, 93% seen once, with under 0.3% in the top ten. Material: T cells isolated from PBMCs. The receptors stem from a human donor in good health. Both conserved end residues are part of each CDR3. A D gene is named only where the DNA matches it firmly. Rows give clone size only sometimes, using once, few, many, or a class for an expanded clone.

cdr3_nt cdr3_aa j_call d_call clone_size v_call
TGTGCCCTCCTTGAGGACAGGTACGTCACTGAAGCTTTCTTT CALLEDRYVTEAFF TRBJ1-1 TRBD1 NA TRBV30
TGCGCCAGCAGCTTGGCGTTCGGTAGCAATCAGCCCCAGCATTTT CASSLAFGSNQPQHF TRBJ1-5 NA NA TRBV5-1
TGTGCCAGCAGTGCCACGGAGGCGGGGGGGCCTGGGAATGAGCAGTTCTTC CASSATEAGGPGNEQFF TRBJ2-1 TRBD2 NA TRBV6-4
TGTGCCAGCAGCCCTTCTTTTAGCGGCTCGGATGAAAAACTGTTTTTT CASSPSFSGSDEKLFF TRBJ1-4 NA NA TRBV5-6
TGTGCCAGTTCCCCTGGGAGCTACGAGCAGTACTTC CASSPGSYEQYF TRBJ2-7 NA NA TRBV6-1
TGTGCCAGCAGTCCTCGCGGACAGGGTAATTCACCCCTCCACTTT CASSPRGQGNSPLHF TRBJ1-6 TRBD1 few TRBV6-6
TGCGCCAGCAGCCAACAACTTACTGTCACAGATACGCAGTATTTT CASSQQLTVTDTQYF TRBJ2-3 NA NA TRBV4-1
TGTGCCAGCAGCTTAGTAGGGACAGAAAATTCACCCCTCCACTTT CASSLVGTENSPLHF TRBJ1-6 TRBD1 NA TRBV7-8
TGTGCCAGCAGCCCTATAGCGGGAGGTGACACCGGGGAGCTGTTTTTT CASSPIAGGDTGELFF TRBJ2-2 TRBD2 NA TRBV9
TGTGCCAGCAGTGATAAAAATAGCAATCAGCCCCAGCATTTT CASSDKNSNQPQHF TRBJ1-5 NA NA TRBV2
TGCGCCAGCAGTGAGTGGGAGGAGAAGGTCACCGGGGAGCTGTTTTTT CASSEWEEKVTGELFF TRBJ2-2 NA NA TRBV10-2
TGTGCCAGCAGCTTGTCGGCAGGGGCAGGTGGTGAGACCCAGTACTTC CASSLSAGAGGETQYF TRBJ2-5 NA NA TRBV5-4
TGTGCCAGCAGCCCAGGGTTGGGCGATTATAGCAATCAGCCCCAGCATTTT CASSPGLGDYSNQPQHF TRBJ1-5 NA few TRBV7-9
TGTGCCAGTAGTATAAGGCTAGCGGGAACAGATACGCAGTATTTT CASSIRLAGTDTQYF TRBJ2-3 TRBD2 once TRBV19
TGTGCCAGCAGCTCGTTTCGGACAGGACGGTTCGCTGAAGCTTTCTTT CASSSFRTGRFAEAFF TRBJ1-1 TRBD1 NA TRBV13
TGTGCCAGCAGCCTGGTTCATCGGTACAATGAGCAGTTCTTC CASSLVHRYNEQFF TRBJ2-1 NA NA TRBV7-9
TGTGCCAGCAGCGCCGGGACAGGGGGGTACGAGCAGTACTTC CASSAGTGGYEQYF TRBJ2-7 TRBD1 NA TRBV9
TGTGCCACCCAGGGCTCCTATAATTCACCCCTCCACTTT CATQGSYNSPLHF TRBJ1-6 NA NA TRBV2
TGTGCCAGCAGTCTCTCCCACTTTAATTCACCCCTCCACTTT CASSLSHFNSPLHF TRBJ1-6 NA NA TRBV28
TGTGCCAGCAGCTTCGACAGGGAGTATGGCTACACCTTC CASSFDREYGYTF TRBJ1-2 TRBD1 NA TRBV7-9
TGCGCCAGCAGCCCCCACACTAGCGGGAGGGAAGAGACCCAGTACTTC CASSPHTSGREETQYF TRBJ2-5 TRBD2 NA TRBV5-1
TGTGCCAGCAGCGTAGCGACTAGCGAATACGAGCAGTACTTC CASSVATSEYEQYF TRBJ2-7 TRBD2 NA TRBV9
TGTGCCAGCAGCGTCGGACAGGGCAATCAGCCCCAGCATTTT CASSVGQGNQPQHF TRBJ1-5 TRBD1 NA TRBV7-3
TGCGCCAGCAGCCAAGTTAGTACAGGGGGGTACTATGGCTACACCTTC CASSQVSTGGYYGYTF TRBJ1-2 TRBD1 NA TRBV4-1
TGTGCCAGTAGACCCTCTAATTCCGTGAACACTGAAGCTTTCTTT CASRPSNSVNTEAFF TRBJ1-1 NA NA TRBV19
TGCAGCGCCGTGACAGTAGGGGCGGGAAACACCATATATTTT CSAVTVGAGNTIYF TRBJ1-3 NA NA TRBV29-1
TGTGCCAGTAGGGGACTAGCGGTCTACAATGAGCAGTTCTTC CASRGLAVYNEQFF TRBJ2-1 TRBD2 NA TRBV19
TGTGCCAGTAATTTGGCGGGGCAGCAGTTCTTC CASNLAGQQFF TRBJ2-1 NA NA TRBV6-5
TGTGCCAGCAGTGAGAGTAGGACAGGGGGCTCTAGGGGACTAACTGAAGCTTTCTTT CASSESRTGGSRGLTEAFF TRBJ1-1 TRBD1 NA TRBV6-1
TGTGCCAGTAGTATCGGGACAGGGAATTCACCCCTCCACTTT CASSIGTGNSPLHF TRBJ1-6 TRBD1 once TRBV19
TGTGCCAGCAGTTCCCACAGGGGAATACTGGAGCAGTACTTC CASSSHRGILEQYF TRBJ2-7 TRBD1 NA TRBV28
TGTGCCAGCAGCTGGGGAACAGGCGGGGGGGGCTACGAGCAGTACTTC CASSWGTGGGGYEQYF TRBJ2-7 TRBD2 NA TRBV5-6
TGTGCCAGCAGTCACGGGACAGGGGGCTTCTACGAGCAGTACTTC CASSHGTGGFYEQYF TRBJ2-7 TRBD1 NA TRBV6-5
TGTGCCTTTGACAGGGGCCGCTCTGGAAACACCATATATTTT CAFDRGRSGNTIYF TRBJ1-3 TRBD1 NA TRBV30
TGTGCCAGCGATCCGGGACAGGCTTACGGCTACACCTTC CASDPGQAYGYTF TRBJ1-2 TRBD1 NA TRBV28